This T cell receptor (beta chain) emerged from a study of blood T cell repertoires in COVID-19. On the study more broadly: There were acute and convalescent COVID-19 samples, and they came from the United States, Italy and Spain.

Trimming cost V 0 bases and J 5 bases, with 4 bases left between them. The CDR3 covers 12 residues. CDR1 and CDR2 from the germline V gene are LGHNT and FRNRAP. How the authors handled the data: Nucleated cell number was recorded as an estimate derived from reference gene primer amplification. TCRdb keeps only in-frame clones here, not all; method: immunoSEQ multiplex PCR. V and J calls plus clone size are reproduced from that table; the DNA served to infer D and trimming. The profile shows around 200,000 clones, about 84% of them singletons. Cohort assignment relied on participant-reported clinical history.

The rearrangement links TRBV12-5 to TRBJ2-5; no firm D call. The sample was PBMCs or T cells enriched from blood (not recorded which). This sequence originates from a woman between 35 and 50 years old with acute COVID-19. DNA of the CDR3: TGTGCTAGTGGTTTGGTCGGTGAGACCCAGTACTTC. It codes for CASGLVGETQYF.